This T cell receptor beta chain was sequenced during a study of CD8+ T cells in alopecia areata. Findings and caveats of the study: Shared TCR sequences were less clear between patients than in mice, possibly partly from HLA diversity.

RNA was isolated and reverse transcribed to cDNA, the sequencing template. Assay used: immunoSEQ multiplex PCR; TCRdb lists only in-frame clones, some missing. Among hundreds of thousands of clones listed, under 80% were seen once. This clone was detected a few times. No antigen is known for it. The specimen comprised CD4+ T cells sorted from blood, sampled at week 0. This TCR was recovered from a human donor with alopecia areata.

As DNA, the CDR3 is TGTGCCTGGAGTGTCCCGGGGCCCGAGCAGTACTTC. Translation gives CAWSVPGPEQYF. The rearrangement joins TRBV30 to TRBJ2-7; D might be TRBD1 or TRBD2, each matching 5 bases. This CDR3 has 12 residues. V shed 0 bases and J shed 6 bases, with 9 bases lying between them. Germline V gene lookup returns CDR1 GTSNPN and CDR2 SVGIG (reference sequence).